These 17 T cell receptor beta chains share one sample of origin, sequenced in a study of vaccination and CD4 T cells after COVID-19. Treatment denoted: roughly 10-day PBMC culture with coronavirus spike peptide pools or control peptides (ViraFEST assay). The antigens of these receptors remain unknown. Cultured CD4+ T cells had their DNA profiled by the Oncomine TCR Beta short-read assay. TCRdb analysed the PCR reads with MiXCR anew, one entry per CDR3 protein. The data show under 30,000 distinct CDR3 sequences, over 60% seen once. The material was CD4+ T cells from blood, cultured in vitro, obtained after SARS-CoV-2 vaccination. The receptor set was obtained from a human donor who received a COVID-19 vaccine.

The chain uses TRBV5-1 and TRBJ1-2; 7 nucleotides align to TRBD1. CDR3 size: 15 residues. Germline V gene sequence: CDR1 SGHRS, CDR2 YFSETQ. V lost 3 bases to trimming and J lost 4 bases; unmatched junction nucleotides: 9. CDR3 sequence (DNA): TGCGCCAGCAGCTGGGGGACAGCCGCTCTCTATGGCTACACCTTC. Its translation: CASSWGTAALYGYTF.

The chain has TRBV21-1 and TRBJ2-3; the D segment call TRBD1 is taken from the table without a DNA check. TRBV21-1 has pseudogene status. This CDR3 comprises 14 residues. As DNA, the CDR3 is TGTGCCAGCAGCAAAGGAGTGGGGGAAGATACGCAGTATTTT. Protein sequence: CASSKGVGEDTQYF.

A few counts support this clonotype. The chain combines TRBV7-9 with TRBJ1-5, with TRBD1 as a possible D gene (5 bases). There are 12 residues in the CDR3. Deletions cut 1 base from V and 13 bases from J, with 11 bases between. The germline CDR1 and CDR2 sequences are SEHNR and FQNEAQ (reference sequence). The CDR3 sequence: CASSLGGGEQHF. DNA of the CDR3: TGTGCCAGCAGCTTAGGGGGCGGGGAGCAGCATTTT. The full variable domain, in which reference TRBV7-9 and TRBJ1-5 provide the parts outside the CDR3, is DTGVSQNPRHKITKRGQNVTFRCDPISEHNRLYWYRQTLGQGPEFLTYFQNEAQLEKSRLLSDRFSAERPKGSFSTLEIQRTEQGDSAMYLCASSLGGGEQHFGDGTRLSIL.

The chain has TRBV10-2 and TRBJ1-2; no clear D gene. This CDR3 contains 14 residues. With 0 bases removed from V and 8 bases from J, the gap between germline ends came to 13 bases. Germline V gene sequence: CDR1 WSHSY, CDR2 SAAADI. The CDR3 bases are TGCGCCAGCAGTGAGTCGAGAGGTTTGAGGGGCTACACCTTC. It is translated as CASSESRGLRGYTF.

Only a few counts were recorded for this clonotype. The chain recombines TRBV5-3 with TRBJ1-2; 11 bases agree with TRBD1. TRBV5-3 is recorded as an ORF, its role being uncertain. V gave up 4 bases and J gave up 4 bases; unmatched junction bases: 3. This CDR3 has 14 residues. CDR3 region: CARSTGQGVYGYTF. The CDR3 DNA sequence: TGTGCCAGAAGCACGGGACAGGGGGTCTATGGCTACACCTTC.

The chain links TRBV7-8 to TRBJ2-7; the D call may be TRBD1 or TRBD2 (5 bases each). The germline V gene encodes CDR1 SGHVS and CDR2 FQNEAQ. The CDR3 extends over 13 amino acids. Trimming left V 5 bases short and J 4 bases short, with 12 bases between. The CDR3 nucleotides are TGTGCCAGCAGCACCGGGACCGATTACGAGCAGTACTTC. It specifies CASSTGTDYEQYF.

In nucleotides, the CDR3 is TGTGCCAGCAGCTTTTCCGAGCAGTACTTC. Protein product: CASSFSEQYF. The rearrangement links TRBV5-8 to TRBJ2-7; no firm D call. This CDR3 is built from 10 residues. The V gene lost 2 bases and the J gene lost 6 bases, with 3 bases spanning the gap. Germline CDR1 reads SGHTS; CDR2 reads YDEGEE.

Comment on this clonotype: The junction differs from germline at one of its ends, possibly a read error. The CDR3 reads CATSDLRDRHF. The CDR3 DNA is TGTGCCACCAGTGATTTGCGGGACCGCCATTTT. The J gene is TRBJ1-1, the V gene TRBV24-1; weak D call: TRBD1 (5 bases). Germline V lookup: CDR1 KGHDR, CDR2 SFDVKD. This CDR3 is built from 11 residues.

The chain combines TRBV7-9 with TRBJ2-7; tentative D call: TRBD2 (5 bases). The length of the CDR3 is 13 residues. Between the trimmed V and J ends, which lost 6 bases and 2 bases, there was a span of 11 bases. The germline V gene has CDR1 SEHNR and CDR2 FQNEAQ (reference sequence). CDR3 DNA sequence: TGTGCCAGCAGGGAGGTAGCAACCTACGAGCAGTACTTC. Translated, it gives CASREVATYEQYF.

The CDR3, as DNA: TGCAGCCCACGCGGACTAGGCTTGGTCGCAGATACGCAGTATTTT. Its translation: CSPRGLGLVADTQYF. This chain links TRBV29-1 with TRBJ2-3; the match to TRBD2 covers 7 bases. The trim removed 8 bases at V and 4 bases at J, leaving 15 bases unmatched. Germline V lookup: CDR1 SQVTM, CDR2 ANQGSEA. This CDR3 region has 15 residues.

This clonotype has a handful of counts. The J gene is TRBJ1-2, the V gene TRBV19, with D unresolved. The V end was cut by 6 bases, the J end by 7 bases, with 18 bases between. From germline, CDR1 is LNHDA and CDR2 SQIVND (reference sequence). The CDR3 spans 14 residues. The CDR3, as DNA: TGTGCCAGTAGCTCCAGAGGCCGGTATAGTGGCTACACCTTC. It yields the protein CASSSRGRYSGYTF.

This clonotype qualifies as medium-sized. V usage is TRBV6-1 and J usage is TRBJ1-6; no clear D gene. V shed 2 bases and J shed 5 bases, with 7 bases lying between them. The CDR3 consists of 14 residues. CDR1 is MNHNS, CDR2 SASEGT, per germline. The CDR3 spells CASSERQNNSPLHF. Written as DNA, the CDR3 is TGTGCCAGCAGTGAACGGCAGAATAATTCACCCCTCCACTTT.

The rearrangement links TRBV2 to TRBJ1-2; 11 positions match TRBD1. J was trimmed by 5 bases and V by 11 bases; bases with no gene match: 7. The germline V gene has CDR1 SNHLY and CDR2 FYNNEI. The CDR3 consists of 13 residues. DNA for the CDR3: TGTGCCGGGTCCGGGACAGGGGGGTATGGCTACACCTTC. This codes for CAGSGTGGYGYTF.

The rearrangement links TRBV4-1 to TRBJ2-5; tentatively, D is TRBD2 (6 bases). Between the trimmed V and J ends, which lost 1 base and 0 bases, there was a span of 9 bases. The length of the CDR3 is 15 residues. Germline V gene sequence: CDR1 MGHRA, CDR2 YSYEKL. CDR3: CASSQGAGYQETQYF. The DNA of the CDR3 is TGCGCCAGCAGCCAAGGTGCGGGATACCAAGAGACCCAGTACTTC.

V is TRBV6-1 and J is TRBJ2-5; a weak D match, TRBD1 (6 bases). Per germline, CDR1 MNHNS and CDR2 SASEGT. V was pared by 4 bases and J by 5 bases, with 17 bases between. This CDR3 is built from 15 residues. CDR3 bases: TGTGCCAGCAGTGCCCGGACCGACAGGCGGGAGACCCAGTACTTC. Protein sequence: CASSARTDRRETQYF.

V usage is TRBV19 and J usage is TRBJ1-2; D call uncertain. V lost 5 bases to trimming and J lost 0 bases, with 7 bases between them. The CDR3 has 13 amino acids. CDR1 and CDR2 (germline): LNHDA, SQIVND (reference sequence). The CDR3 loop reads CASSSESNYGYTF. In DNA, the CDR3 is TGTGCCAGTAGTTCCGAATCTAACTATGGCTACACCTTC.

V usage is TRBV6-1 and J usage is TRBJ1-1, with 10 bases identical to TRBD1. Losses at the gene ends were 4 bases for V and 3 bases for J; bases not matched to a gene: 5. CDR3 length: 15 residues. Germline V lookup: CDR1 MNHNS, CDR2 SASEGT. CDR3 DNA sequence: TGTGCCAGCAGTGCTAGGACAGGGGGTGACACTGAAGCTTTCTTT. Its translation: CASSARTGGDTEAFF.